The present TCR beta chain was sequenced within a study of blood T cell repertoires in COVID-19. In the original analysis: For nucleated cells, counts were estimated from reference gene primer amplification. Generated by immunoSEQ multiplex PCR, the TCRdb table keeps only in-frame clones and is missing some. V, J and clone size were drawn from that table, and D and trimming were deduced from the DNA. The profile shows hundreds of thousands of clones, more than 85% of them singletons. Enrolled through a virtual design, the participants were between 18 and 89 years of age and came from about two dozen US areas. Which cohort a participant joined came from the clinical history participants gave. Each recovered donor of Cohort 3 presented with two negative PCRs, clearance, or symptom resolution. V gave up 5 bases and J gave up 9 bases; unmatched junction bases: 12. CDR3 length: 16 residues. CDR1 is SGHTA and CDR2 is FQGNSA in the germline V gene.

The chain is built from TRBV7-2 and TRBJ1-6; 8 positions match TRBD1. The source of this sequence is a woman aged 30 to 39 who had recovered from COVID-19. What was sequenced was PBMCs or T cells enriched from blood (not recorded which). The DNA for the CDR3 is TGTGCCAGCAGCCCTGGGGGCGGACAGGGCGCTTCACCCCTCCACTTT. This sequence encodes CASSPGGGQGASPLHF.